This T cell receptor beta chain was identified in a study of shared T cell receptors in the human thymus. Trimming took 6 bases from V and 0 from J; bases not matched to a gene: 9. The CDR3 covers 17 residues. The germline CDR1 and CDR2 sequences are MNHEY and SMNVEV (reference sequence). Using immunoSEQ multiplex PCR, the repertoire was profiled, and TCRdb retains in-frame clones only, with some absent. This sample has over 350,000 clones; 95% occur once, and the top ten carry around 0.019%. What was sequenced was thymocytes. The sequence was obtained from a human donor. The rearrangement uses TRBV27 and TRBJ2-3, with 10 bases lining up with TRBD2. CDR3 bases: TGTGCCAGCAGCCCCCGGACTAGCGGAAATAGCACAGATACGCAGTATTTT. Residues: CASSPRTSGNSTDTQYF.